The 23 T cell receptor beta chains reported below all come from one sample, sequenced in a study of blood T cell repertoires in COVID-19. The data were produced by immunoSEQ multiplex PCR, yet TCRdb's version contains in-frame clones alone and is incomplete. The sample lists about 180,000 clones, 80% to 90% occurring once. Sequencing input: peripheral blood. The receptors were gathered from a man aged 50-59 years with active or convalescent COVID-19.

The table lists this clone with a few counts. The CDR3 region is CASSRDRDQPQHF. CDR3 bases: TGTGCCAGCAGCCGAGACAGGGATCAGCCCCAGCATTTT. V is TRBV7-2 and J is TRBJ1-5, with 7 bases lining up with TRBD1. In germline, CDR1 is SGHTA, CDR2 FQGNSA. CDR3 size: 13 residues. The V and J ends lost 5 bases and 5 bases, in that order; junction bases with no gene match: 3.

The chain is built from TRBV5-1 and TRBJ2-1; 9 nucleotides align to TRBD2. Per the germline V gene, CDR1 is SGHRS and CDR2 is YFSETQ. V was clipped by 3 bases and J by 10 bases; unmatched bases: 23. CDR3 length equals 19 residues. CDR3 amino acids: CASSSMPAGGSGSIREQFF. CDR3 DNA: TGCGCCAGCAGCTCAATGCCGGCAGGGGGTAGCGGGAGTATTAGGGAGCAGTTCTTC.

This clone was counted between two and nine times. The chain has TRBV4-3 and TRBJ1-4; 11 positions agree with TRBD1. Trimming at V came to 2 bases and at J to 6 bases, leaving 2 bases not matched to a gene. This CDR3 region has 15 residues. Germline CDR1 is LGHNA and CDR2 is YSLEER. The CDR3 DNA sequence: TGCGCCAGCAGCCAACCGGGACAGGGGGATGAAAAACTGTTTTTT. It yields the protein CASSQPGQGDEKLFF.

The V gene is TRBV5-1, the J gene TRBJ1-6; TRBD1 matches at 9 bases. Germline values: CDR1 SGHRS, CDR2 YFSETQ. This CDR3 spans 14 amino acids. After removal of 4 bases from V and 10 bases from J, the junction contained 6 bases not matched to a gene. The CDR3 coding sequence is TGCGCCAGCAGCCGTCGACAGGGGGACTCACCCCTCCACTTT. Protein sequence: CASSRRQGDSPLHF.

V and J are TRBV29-1 and TRBJ1-1; TRBD1 matches at 7 bases. Germline CDR1 SQVTM, CDR2 ANQGSEA. V dropped 5 bases and J dropped 11; count of bases not matched to a gene: 14. CDR3 size: 13 residues. CDR3 residues: CSVYPGGGRGAFF. As DNA, the CDR3 is TGCAGCGTTTACCCAGGGGGTGGCCGGGGGGCTTTCTTT.

A single count supports this clone. This chain joins TRBV29-1 and TRBJ1-2; the D gene is possibly TRBD1 (5 bases). The CDR3 is 14 amino acids. Looked up from germline, CDR1 is SQVTM and CDR2 is ANQGSEA. Trimming stripped 6 bases from V and 2 bases from J, with 16 bases between. CDR3 sequence (DNA): TGCAGCGTGGACCCGCAGGGCCCAAACTATGGCTACACCTTC. Its protein product is CSVDPQGPNYGYTF.

V gene TRBV18 combines with J gene TRBJ2-7; TRBD1 matches at 8 bases. Germline V CDR1 and CDR2: KGHSH, LQKENI. This CDR3 is built from 15 residues. J lost 6 bases, V lost 2 bases, and 9 bases had no gene match. This CDR3 reads CASSPTSGQGGEQYF. The CDR3 DNA follows: TGTGCCAGCTCACCAACCTCAGGACAGGGTGGCGAGCAGTACTTC. Combining the CDR3 with reference TRBV18 and TRBJ2-7 gives the whole variable domain NAGVMQNPRHLVRRRGQEARLRCSPMKGHSHVYWYRQLPEEGLKFMVYLQKENIIDESGMPKERFSAEFPKEGPSILRIQQVVRGDSAAYFCASSPTSGQGGEQYFGPGTRLTVT.

The chain employs TRBV19 and TRBJ1-1; TRBD1 is a possible D gene (5 bases). The CDR3 contains 13 residues. CDR1 and CDR2 from the germline V gene are LNHDA and SQIVND (reference sequence). The V and J ends lost 3 bases and 4 bases respectively, with 9 bases between them. The DNA for the CDR3 is TGTGCCAGTAGTATTGCAGGGTCCACTGAAGCTTTCTTT. It is translated as CASSIAGSTEAFF.

The J gene is TRBJ2-7, the V gene TRBV3-1 (or the pseudogene TRBV3-2); maybe TRBD1 (5 bases). Trimming cost V 7 bases and J 2 bases, with 12 bases left between them. The CDR3 consists of 13 residues. Germline V gene lookup returns CDR1 LGHDT and CDR2 YNNKEL (reference sequence). CDR3 loop: CASKGDGAYEQYF. As DNA, the CDR3 is TGTGCCAGCAAAGGGGATGGAGCCTACGAGCAGTACTTC.

This sequence joins TRBV5-1 and TRBJ2-1; D not certain. V was pared by 5 bases and J by 5 bases, with 11 bases between. This CDR3 region has 13 residues. Germline loops: CDR1 SGHRS, CDR2 YFSETQ. In DNA, the CDR3 is TGCGCCAGCAGTTTCGACTGGGACAATGAGCAGTTCTTC. This codes for CASSFDWDNEQFF. Full variable domain (rest looked up from reference TRBV5-1 and TRBJ2-1): KAGVTQTPRYLIKTRGQQVTLSCSPISGHRSVSWYQQTPGQGLQFLFEYFSETQRNKGNFPGRFSGRQFSNSRSEMNVSTLELGDSALYLCASSFDWDNEQFFGPGTRLTVL.

The CDR3 sequence: CASSPRDRQETQYF. The CDR3, as DNA: TGTGCCAGCTCGCCGAGGGACAGACAAGAGACCCAGTACTTC. V usage is TRBV18 and J usage is TRBJ2-5; 7 bases match TRBD1. In germline, CDR1 is KGHSH, CDR2 LQKENI. V gave up 6 bases and J gave up 2 bases; unmatched junction bases: 6. The CDR3 runs to 14 residues.

The chain uses TRBV7-9 and TRBJ1-1, with no clear D. Germline assignment: CDR1 SEHNR and CDR2 FQNEAQ (reference sequence). There are 13 residues in the CDR3. Trimming removed 8 bases at V and 6 bases at J, with 16 bases between. The CDR3 bases are TGTGCCAGCCGGGTTGCGGACGGGGCTGAAGCTTTCTTT. Encoded protein: CASRVADGAEAFF.

This clone occurred once. This chain connects TRBV20-1 to TRBJ1-1; D ambiguous. Germline CDR1 DFQATT, CDR2 SNEGSKA (reference sequence). The CDR3 has 10 amino acids. V gave up 6 bases and J gave up 11 bases, with 13 bases separating them. This chain's CDR3 is CSARLGAAFF. CDR3 nucleotides: TGCAGTGCAAGGCTAGGTGCGGCTTTCTTT.

This rearrangement joins TRBV2 to TRBJ1-1; TRBD1 might be the D (5 bases). CDR1 is SNHLY and CDR2 is FYNNEI in the germline V gene. Trimming shortened V by 7 bases and J by 4 bases, and 19 bases separated the two germline ends. CDR3 length: 15 residues. CDR3 coding DNA: TGTGCCAGCAAGCCGCTCGGGGGAGAGGGCACTGAAGCTTTCTTT. It is translated as CASKPLGGEGTEAFF.

The chain links TRBV29-1 to TRBJ1-4; D call uncertain. V lost 4 bases and J lost 6, with 12 bases in between. This CDR3 spans 13 amino acids. Germline V gene sequence: CDR1 SQVTM, CDR2 ANQGSEA. CDR3 sequence reads: CSVGREMDEKLFF. Written as DNA, the CDR3 is TGCAGCGTTGGGAGGGAGATGGATGAAAAACTGTTTTTT.

Only a few counts were recorded for this clone. V usage is TRBV5-1 and J usage is TRBJ2-2; weak D call: TRBD1 (5 bases). This CDR3 has 14 residues. V was shortened by 6 bases and J by 1 base, with 10 bases between the two germline ends. Per germline, CDR1 SGHRS and CDR2 YFSETQ. CDR3 bases: TGCGCCAGCAAAGGGCAGGGGAACACCGGGGAGCTGTTTTTT. It is translated as CASKGQGNTGELFF.

J is TRBJ2-2 and V is TRBV2; 7 positions agree with TRBD1. Per germline, CDR1 SNHLY and CDR2 FYNNEI. The CDR3 is 14 residues long. V trimming: 4 bases; J trimming: 3 bases; junction bases outside the gene matches: 2. The CDR3 here is CASSGQGDTGELFF. The CDR3 coding sequence is TGTGCCAGCAGTGGACAGGGTGACACCGGGGAGCTGTTTTTT.

V is TRBV3-1 (or the pseudogene TRBV3-2) and J is TRBJ1-3; weak D call: TRBD1 (5 bases). The CDR3 runs to 16 residues. Germline CDR1 LGHDT, CDR2 YNNKEL (reference sequence). Trimming took 1 base from V and 0 from J, leaving 10 bases between them. CDR3 protein: CASSQGSGGSGNTIYF. The DNA of the CDR3 is TGTGCCAGCAGCCAAGGTTCGGGGGGCTCTGGAAACACCATATATTTT.

This chain joins TRBV10-3 and TRBJ1-2, with a weak D call TRBD1 (5 bases). Between the trimmed V and J ends, which lost 1 base and 8 bases, there was a span of 11 bases. The CDR3 is 13 amino acids. CDR1 is ENHRY and CDR2 is SYGVKD in the germline V gene. The CDR3 is CAISEFDSEGYTF. CDR3 nucleotides: TGTGCCATCAGTGAGTTCGACAGTGAAGGCTACACCTTC.

This sequence joins TRBV10-3 and TRBJ1-1; a possible D gene is TRBD1 (5 bases). The ends were cut back, 6 bases at V and 3 bases at J, with 17 bases in the middle. This CDR3 is built from 15 residues. Germline V gene data show CDR1 as ENHRY and CDR2 as SYGVKD. The CDR3 loop reads CAIREFQGKDTEAFF. DNA for the CDR3: TGTGCCATCAGGGAATTTCAGGGTAAGGACACTGAAGCTTTCTTT.

The chain is built from TRBV27 and TRBJ2-5, with 7 bases identical to TRBD1. The CDR3 runs 13 residues. Germline CDR1 MNHEY, CDR2 SMNVEV (reference sequence). The V and J ends lost 8 bases and 7 bases, in that order; junction bases with no gene match: 10. The chain's CDR3 is CASGTGAGGTQYF. CDR3 coding DNA: TGTGCCAGCGGTACAGGGGCGGGTGGGACCCAGTACTTC.

The chain is built from TRBV5-1 and TRBJ2-7; unclear D gene. The CDR3 covers 13 residues. CDR1 SGHRS and CDR2 YFSETQ come from the germline V gene. Trimming stripped 4 bases from V and 2 bases from J, with 10 bases between. CDR3 nucleotide sequence: TGCGCCAGCAGCCTTGACTTCCCCTACGAGCAGTACTTC. As protein: CASSLDFPYEQYF.

There are a few counts of this clone. This chain joins TRBV10-3 and TRBJ2-7; the match to TRBD2 covers 10 bases. With V trimmed by 3 bases and J by 6 bases, 8 bases remained unmatched. This CDR3 comprises 15 residues. Germline CDR1 and CDR2: ENHRY and SYGVKD. DNA for the CDR3: TGTGCCATCAGTGAAGTTTCTAGCGGGAGTTTCGAGCAGTACTTC. Its translation is CAISEVSSGSFEQYF.